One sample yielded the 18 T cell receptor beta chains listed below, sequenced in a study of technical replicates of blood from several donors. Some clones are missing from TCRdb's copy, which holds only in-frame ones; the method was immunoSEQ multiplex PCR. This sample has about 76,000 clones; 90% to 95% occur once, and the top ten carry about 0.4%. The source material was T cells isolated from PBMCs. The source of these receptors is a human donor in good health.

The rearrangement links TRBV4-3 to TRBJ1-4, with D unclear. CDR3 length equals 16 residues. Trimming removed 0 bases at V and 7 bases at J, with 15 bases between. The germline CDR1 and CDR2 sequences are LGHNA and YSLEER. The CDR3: CASSQDAAGLSEKLFF. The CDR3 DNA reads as TGCGCCAGCAGCCAAGATGCGGCCGGTTTAAGTGAAAAACTGTTTTTT.

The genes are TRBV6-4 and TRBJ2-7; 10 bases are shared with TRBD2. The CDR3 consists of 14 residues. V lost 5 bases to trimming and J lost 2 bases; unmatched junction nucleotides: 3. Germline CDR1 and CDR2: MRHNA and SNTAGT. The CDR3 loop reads CASSQAGGPYEQYF. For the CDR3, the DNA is TGTGCCAGCAGTCAAGCGGGAGGGCCCTACGAGCAGTACTTC.

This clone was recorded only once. As DNA, the CDR3 is TGTGCCAGCTCGCTACTTGAAGGGGCGAGGAACTATGGCTACACCTTC. Amino acids: CASSLLEGARNYGYTF. The V gene is TRBV18, the J gene TRBJ1-2, with a tentative D call TRBD1 (5 bases). V gave up 6 bases and J gave up 2 bases, with 19 bases separating them. CDR3 length: 16 amino acids. Germline V gene lookup returns CDR1 KGHSH and CDR2 LQKENI.

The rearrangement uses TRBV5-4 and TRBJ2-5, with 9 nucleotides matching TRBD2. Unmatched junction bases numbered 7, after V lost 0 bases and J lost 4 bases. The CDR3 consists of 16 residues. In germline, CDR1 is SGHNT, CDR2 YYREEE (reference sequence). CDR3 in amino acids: CASSLVSELAGETQYF. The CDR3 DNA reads TGTGCCAGCAGCTTGGTTTCCGAACTAGCGGGAGAGACCCAGTACTTC. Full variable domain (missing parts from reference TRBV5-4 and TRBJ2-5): ETGVTQSPTHLIKTRGQQVTLRCSSQSGHNTVSWYQQALGQGPQFIFQYYREEENGRGNFPPRFSGLQFPNYSSELNVNALELDDSALYLCASSLVSELAGETQYFGPGTRLLVL.

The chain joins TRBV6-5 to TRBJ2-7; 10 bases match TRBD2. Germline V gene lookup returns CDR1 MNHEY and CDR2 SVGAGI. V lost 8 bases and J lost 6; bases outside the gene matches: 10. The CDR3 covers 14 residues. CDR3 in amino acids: CASPQSGGAGEQYF. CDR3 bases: TGTGCCAGCCCCCAAAGCGGGGGGGCGGGCGAGCAGTACTTC.

CDR3 nucleotide sequence: TGTGCCAGCAGCTTAGGCTCAGGGGCAGGGGCCAACGTCCTGACTTTC. Encoded protein: CASSLGSGAGANVLTF. V is TRBV7-2 and J is TRBJ2-6; D possibly corresponds to TRBD1 (6 bases). The CDR3 runs to 16 residues. The germline CDR1 and CDR2 sequences are SGHTA and FQGNSA. V was shortened by 1 base and J by 4 bases, with 11 bases between the two germline ends.

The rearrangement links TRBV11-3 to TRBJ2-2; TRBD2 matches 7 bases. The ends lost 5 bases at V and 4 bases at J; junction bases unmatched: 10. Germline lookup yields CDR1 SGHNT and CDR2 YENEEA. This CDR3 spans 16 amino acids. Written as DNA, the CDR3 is TGTGCCAGCAGCCCCCAGTGGCGGGAGCTCACCGGGGAGCTGTTTTTT. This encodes CASSPQWRELTGELFF.

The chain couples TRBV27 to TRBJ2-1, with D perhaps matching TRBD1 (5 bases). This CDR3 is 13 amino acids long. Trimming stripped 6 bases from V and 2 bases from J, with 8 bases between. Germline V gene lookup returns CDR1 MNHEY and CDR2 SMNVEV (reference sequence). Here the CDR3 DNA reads TGTGCCAGCAGACAGGTGACCTACAATGAGCAGTTCTTC. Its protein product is CASRQVTYNEQFF.

The CDR3, as DNA: TGTGCCAGCAGTCGTTCAACAGGCTATGGCTACACCTTC. Its protein is CASSRSTGYGYTF. V gene TRBV27 combines with J gene TRBJ1-2, with D maybe TRBD1 (5 bases). The CDR3 length is 13 residues. Germline V gene sequence: CDR1 MNHEY, CDR2 SMNVEV (reference sequence). Trimming stripped 5 bases from V and 4 bases from J, with 11 bases between.

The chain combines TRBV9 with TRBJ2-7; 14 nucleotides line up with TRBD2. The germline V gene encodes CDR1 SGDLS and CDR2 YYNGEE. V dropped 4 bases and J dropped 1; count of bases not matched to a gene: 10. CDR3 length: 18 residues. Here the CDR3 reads CASSPGLAGGHISYEQYF. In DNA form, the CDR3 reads TGTGCCAGCAGCCCAGGACTAGCGGGAGGACATATATCCTACGAGCAGTACTTC. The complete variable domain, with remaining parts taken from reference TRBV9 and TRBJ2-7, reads DSGVTQTPKHLITATGQRVTLRCSPRSGDLSVYWYQQSLDQGLQFLIQYYNGEERAKGNILERFSAQQFPDLHSELNLSSLELGDSALYFCASSPGLAGGHISYEQYFGPGTRLTVT.

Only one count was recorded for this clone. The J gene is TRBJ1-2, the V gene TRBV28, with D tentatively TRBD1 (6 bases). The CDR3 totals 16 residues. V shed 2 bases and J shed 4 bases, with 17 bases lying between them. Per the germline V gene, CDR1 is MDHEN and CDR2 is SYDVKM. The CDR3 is CASSLEGGGIGYGYTF. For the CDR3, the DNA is TGTGCCAGCAGTTTAGAGGGGGGGGGCATTGGCTATGGCTACACCTTC.

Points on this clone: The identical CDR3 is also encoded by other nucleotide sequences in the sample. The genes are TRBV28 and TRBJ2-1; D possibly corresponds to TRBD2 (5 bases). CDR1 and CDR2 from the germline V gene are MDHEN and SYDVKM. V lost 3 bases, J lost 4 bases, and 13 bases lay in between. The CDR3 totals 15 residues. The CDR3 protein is CASSLTSGSYNEQFF. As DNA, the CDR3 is TGTGCCAGCAGTTTGACCTCGGGATCATACAATGAGCAGTTCTTC.

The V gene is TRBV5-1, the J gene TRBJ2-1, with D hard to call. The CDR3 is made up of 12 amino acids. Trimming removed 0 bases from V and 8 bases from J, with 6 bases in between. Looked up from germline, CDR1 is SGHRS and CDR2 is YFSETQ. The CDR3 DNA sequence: TGCGCCAGCAGCTTGGCGGTGGATGAGCAGTTCTTC. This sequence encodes CASSLAVDEQFF.

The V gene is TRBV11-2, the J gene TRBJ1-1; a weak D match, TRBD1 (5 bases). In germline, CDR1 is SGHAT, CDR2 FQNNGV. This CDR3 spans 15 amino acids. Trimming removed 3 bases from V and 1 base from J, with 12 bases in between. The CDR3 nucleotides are TGTGCCAGCAGCTTTTTGGGGCAGTGGAACACTGAAGCTTTCTTT. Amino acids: CASSFLGQWNTEAFF. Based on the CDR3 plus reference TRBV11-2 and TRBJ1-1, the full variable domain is EAGVAQSPRYKIIEKRQSVAFWCNPISGHATLYWYQQILGQGPKLLIQFQNNGVVDDSQLPKDRFSAERLKGVDSTLKIQPAKLEDSAVYLCASSFLGQWNTEAFFGQGTRLTVV.

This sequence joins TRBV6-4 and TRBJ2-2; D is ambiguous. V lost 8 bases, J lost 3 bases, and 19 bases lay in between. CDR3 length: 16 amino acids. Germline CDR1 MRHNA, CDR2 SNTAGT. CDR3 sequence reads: CASSPLSTRDTGELFF. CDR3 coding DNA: TGTGCCAGCTCCCCCCTAAGTACTCGTGACACCGGGGAGCTGTTTTTT.

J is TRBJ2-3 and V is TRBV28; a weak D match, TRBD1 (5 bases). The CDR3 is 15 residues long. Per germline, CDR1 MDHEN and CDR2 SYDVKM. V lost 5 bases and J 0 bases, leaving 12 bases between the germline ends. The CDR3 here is CASSTPQVSTDTQYF. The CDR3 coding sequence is TGTGCCAGCAGTACCCCACAGGTCAGCACAGATACGCAGTATTTT.

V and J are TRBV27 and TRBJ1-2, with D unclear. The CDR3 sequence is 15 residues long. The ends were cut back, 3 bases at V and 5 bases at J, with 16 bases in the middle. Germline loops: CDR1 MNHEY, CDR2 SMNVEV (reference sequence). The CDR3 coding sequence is TGTGCCAGCAGTTTGCATCGACGTTCGGGATATGGCTACACCTTC. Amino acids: CASSLHRRSGYGYTF.

Here the CDR3 DNA reads TGTGCCAGCAGTTTATACAGGATCGGGGAGACCCAGTACTTC. Translation: CASSLYRIGETQYF. The genes are TRBV28 and TRBJ2-5; a possible D gene is TRBD1 (5 bases). V lost 1 base to trimming and J lost 5 bases, with 11 bases between them. From germline, CDR1 is MDHEN and CDR2 SYDVKM. This CDR3 has 14 amino acids.